Sequencing of this TCR beta chain was carried out in a study of blood T cell repertoires in COVID-19. Per the original methods: Researchers report that nucleated cell counts were estimated from reference gene primer amplification. Sequenced by immunoSEQ multiplex PCR; TCRdb stores in-frame clones only, minus some. V, J and clone size are taken as reported in that table, and D and trimming were inferred from the DNA itself. The sample gives approximately 140,000 clones, 84% of which show up once; 35% to 45% is in the top ten. Germline V gives CDR1 SQVTM, CDR2 ANQGSEA. The CDR3 consists of 11 residues. Trimming cost V 7 bases and J 4 bases; bases outside gene matches: 2.

The TCR sequence derives from a human donor in a cohort sampled during active COVID-19. The chain joins TRBV29-1 to TRBJ1-1; 8 nucleotides match TRBD1. Sequencing was carried out using peripheral blood. The CDR3 here is CSGGTGTEAFF. The CDR3 DNA sequence: TGCAGCGGGGGGACAGGCACTGAAGCTTTCTTT.